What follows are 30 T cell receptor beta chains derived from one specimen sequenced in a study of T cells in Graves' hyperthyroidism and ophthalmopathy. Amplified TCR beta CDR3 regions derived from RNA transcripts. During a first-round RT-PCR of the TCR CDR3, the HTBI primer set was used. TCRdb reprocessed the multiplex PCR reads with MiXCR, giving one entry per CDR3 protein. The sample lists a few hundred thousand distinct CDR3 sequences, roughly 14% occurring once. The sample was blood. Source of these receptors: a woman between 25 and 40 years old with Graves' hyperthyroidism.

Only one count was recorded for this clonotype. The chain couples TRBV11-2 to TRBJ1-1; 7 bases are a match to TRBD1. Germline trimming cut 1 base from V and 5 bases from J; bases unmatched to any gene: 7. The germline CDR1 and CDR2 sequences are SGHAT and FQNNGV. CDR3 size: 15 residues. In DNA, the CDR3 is TGTGCCAGCAGCTTAGTCGTGAGGGGGCAGACTGAAGCTTTCTTT. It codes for CASSLVVRGQTEAFF.

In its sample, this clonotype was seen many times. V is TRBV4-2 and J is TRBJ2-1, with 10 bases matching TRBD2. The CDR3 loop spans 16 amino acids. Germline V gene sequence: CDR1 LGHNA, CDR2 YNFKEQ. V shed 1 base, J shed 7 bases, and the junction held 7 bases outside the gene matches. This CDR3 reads CASSQVRLAGENEQFF. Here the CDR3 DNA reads TGTGCCAGCAGCCAAGTCCGGCTAGCGGGAGAGAATGAGCAGTTCTTC.

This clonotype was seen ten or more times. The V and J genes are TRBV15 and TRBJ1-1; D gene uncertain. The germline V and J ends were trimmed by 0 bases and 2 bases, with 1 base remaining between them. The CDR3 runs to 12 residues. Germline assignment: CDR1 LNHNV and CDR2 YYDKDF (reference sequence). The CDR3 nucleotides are TGTGCCACCAGCAGAGAAAACACTGAAGCTTTCTTT. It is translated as CATSRENTEAFF.

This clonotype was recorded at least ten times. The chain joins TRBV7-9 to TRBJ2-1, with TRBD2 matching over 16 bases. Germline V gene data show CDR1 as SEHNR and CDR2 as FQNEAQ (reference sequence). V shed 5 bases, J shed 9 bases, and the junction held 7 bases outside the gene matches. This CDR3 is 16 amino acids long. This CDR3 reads CASSPGLAGGGGEQFF. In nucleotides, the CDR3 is TGTGCCAGCAGCCCGGGACTAGCGGGAGGGGGTGGTGAGCAGTTCTTC.

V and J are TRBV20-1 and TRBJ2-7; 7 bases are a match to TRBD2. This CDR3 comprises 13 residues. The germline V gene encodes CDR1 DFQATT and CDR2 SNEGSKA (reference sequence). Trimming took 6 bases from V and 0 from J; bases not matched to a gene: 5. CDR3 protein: CSAHWTSSYEQYF. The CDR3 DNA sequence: TGCAGTGCCCATTGGACTAGCTCCTACGAGCAGTACTTC.

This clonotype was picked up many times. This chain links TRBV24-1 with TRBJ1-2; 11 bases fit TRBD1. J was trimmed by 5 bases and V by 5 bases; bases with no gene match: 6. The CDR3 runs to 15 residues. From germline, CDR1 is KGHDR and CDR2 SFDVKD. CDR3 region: CATSARTGGNYGYTF. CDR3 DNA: TGTGCCACCAGTGCAAGGACAGGGGGCAATTATGGCTACACCTTC.

CDR3 sequence: CASSLDASYEQYF. The DNA for the CDR3 is TGTGCCAGCAGCTTGGACGCCTCCTACGAGCAGTACTTC. The rearrangement joins TRBV5-6 to TRBJ2-7; D unresolved. Trimming cost V 0 bases and J 0 bases, with 4 bases left between them. Germline V gene lookup returns CDR1 SGHDT and CDR2 YYEEEE. The CDR3 sequence is 13 residues long.

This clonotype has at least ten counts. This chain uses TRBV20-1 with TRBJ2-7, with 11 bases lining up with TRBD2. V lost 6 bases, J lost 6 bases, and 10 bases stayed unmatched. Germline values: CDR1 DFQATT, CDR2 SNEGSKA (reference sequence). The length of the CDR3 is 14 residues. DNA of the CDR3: TGCAGTGCACAAACTAGCGGGAGTCCCTCCGAGCAGTACTTC. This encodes CSAQTSGSPSEQYF.

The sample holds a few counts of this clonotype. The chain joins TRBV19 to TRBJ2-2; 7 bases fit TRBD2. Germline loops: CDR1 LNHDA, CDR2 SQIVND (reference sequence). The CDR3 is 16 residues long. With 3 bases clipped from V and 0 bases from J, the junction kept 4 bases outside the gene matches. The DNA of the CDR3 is TGTGCCAGTAGTATTCCGGGGGGAGCGAACACCGGGGAGCTGTTTTTT. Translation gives CASSIPGGANTGELFF.

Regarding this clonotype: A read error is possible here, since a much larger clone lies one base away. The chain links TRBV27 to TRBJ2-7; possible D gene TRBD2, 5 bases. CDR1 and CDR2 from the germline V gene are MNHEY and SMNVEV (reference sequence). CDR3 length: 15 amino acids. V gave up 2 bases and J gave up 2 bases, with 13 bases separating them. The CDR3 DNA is TGTGCCAGCAGTTTAACGCCTAGCCGTGCCTACGAGCAGTACTTC. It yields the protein CASSLTPSRAYEQYF.

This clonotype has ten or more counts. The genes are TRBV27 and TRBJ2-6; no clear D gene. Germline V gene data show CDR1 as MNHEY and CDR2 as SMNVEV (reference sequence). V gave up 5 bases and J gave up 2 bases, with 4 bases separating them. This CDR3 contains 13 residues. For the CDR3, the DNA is TGTGCCAGCAGTGAAACTGGGGCCAACGTCCTGACTTTC. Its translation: CASSETGANVLTF.

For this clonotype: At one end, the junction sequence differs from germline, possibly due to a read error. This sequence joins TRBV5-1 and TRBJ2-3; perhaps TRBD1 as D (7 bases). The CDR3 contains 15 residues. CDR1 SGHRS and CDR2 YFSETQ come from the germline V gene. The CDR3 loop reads CASSPGGTVTDTQYF. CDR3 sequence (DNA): TGTGCCAGCAGCCCAGGGGGGACCGTCACAGATACGCAGTATTTT.

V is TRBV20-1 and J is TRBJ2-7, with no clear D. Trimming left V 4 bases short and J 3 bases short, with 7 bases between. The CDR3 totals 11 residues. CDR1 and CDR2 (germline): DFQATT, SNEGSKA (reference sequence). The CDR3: CSAMFSYEQYF. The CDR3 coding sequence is TGCAGTGCTATGTTCAGCTACGAGCAGTACTTC.

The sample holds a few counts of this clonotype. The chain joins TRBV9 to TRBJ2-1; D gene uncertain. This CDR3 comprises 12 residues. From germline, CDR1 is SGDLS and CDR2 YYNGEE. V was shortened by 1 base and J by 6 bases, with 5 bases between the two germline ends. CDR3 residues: CASSVNLNEQFF. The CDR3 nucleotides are TGTGCCAGCAGCGTAAACCTCAATGAGCAGTTCTTC.

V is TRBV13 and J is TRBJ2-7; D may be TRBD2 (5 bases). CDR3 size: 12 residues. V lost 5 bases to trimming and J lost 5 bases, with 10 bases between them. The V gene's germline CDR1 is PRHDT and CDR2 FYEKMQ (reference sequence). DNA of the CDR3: TGTGCCAGCAGCGCACCAGCGGACGAGCAGTACTTC. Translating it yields CASSAPADEQYF.

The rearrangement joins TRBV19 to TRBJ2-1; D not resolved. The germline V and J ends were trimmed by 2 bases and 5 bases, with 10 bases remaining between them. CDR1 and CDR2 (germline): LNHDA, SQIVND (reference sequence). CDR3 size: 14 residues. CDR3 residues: CASSIRVGNNEQFF. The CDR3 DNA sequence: TGTGCCAGTAGTATAAGGGTGGGCAACAATGAGCAGTTCTTC.

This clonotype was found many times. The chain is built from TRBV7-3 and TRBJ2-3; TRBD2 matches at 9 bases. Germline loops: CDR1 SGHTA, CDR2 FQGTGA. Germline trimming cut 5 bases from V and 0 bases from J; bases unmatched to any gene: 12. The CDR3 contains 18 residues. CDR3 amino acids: CASSAYSLAGFSTDTQYF. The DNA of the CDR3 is TGTGCCAGCAGCGCCTATTCGCTAGCGGGATTTAGCACAGATACGCAGTATTTT.

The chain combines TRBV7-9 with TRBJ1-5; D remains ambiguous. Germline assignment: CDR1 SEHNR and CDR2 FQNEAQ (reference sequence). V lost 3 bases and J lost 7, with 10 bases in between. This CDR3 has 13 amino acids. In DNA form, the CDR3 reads TGTGCCAGCAGCTTGGAAGGGCAACAGCCCCAGCATTTT. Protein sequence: CASSLEGQQPQHF.

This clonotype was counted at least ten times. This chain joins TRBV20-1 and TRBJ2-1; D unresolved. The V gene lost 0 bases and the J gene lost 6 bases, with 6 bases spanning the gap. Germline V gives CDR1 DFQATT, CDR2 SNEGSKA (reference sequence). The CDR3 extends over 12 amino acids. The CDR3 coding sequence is TGCAGTGCTAGAGATTGGGGCAATGAGCAGTTCTTC. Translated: CSARDWGNEQFF.

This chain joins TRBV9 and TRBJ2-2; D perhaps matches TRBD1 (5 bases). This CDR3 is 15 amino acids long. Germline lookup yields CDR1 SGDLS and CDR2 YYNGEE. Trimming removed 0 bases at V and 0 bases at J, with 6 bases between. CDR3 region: CASSVEQANTGELFF. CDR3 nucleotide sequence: TGTGCCAGCAGCGTAGAACAGGCGAACACCGGGGAGCTGTTTTTT.

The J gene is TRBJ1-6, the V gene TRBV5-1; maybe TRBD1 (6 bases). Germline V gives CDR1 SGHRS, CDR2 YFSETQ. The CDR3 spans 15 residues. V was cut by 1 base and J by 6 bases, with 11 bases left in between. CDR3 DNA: TGCGCCAGCAGCTTGTGGATCAGGGGTAATTCACCCCTCCACTTT. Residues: CASSLWIRGNSPLHF.

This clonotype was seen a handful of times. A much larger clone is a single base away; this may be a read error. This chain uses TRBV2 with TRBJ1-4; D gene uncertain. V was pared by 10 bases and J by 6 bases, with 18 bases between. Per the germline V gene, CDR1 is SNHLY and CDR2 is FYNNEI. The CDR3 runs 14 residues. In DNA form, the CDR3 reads TGTGCCAACAGAGACGGAGGATTTGATGAAAAACTGTTTTTT. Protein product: CANRDGGFDEKLFF. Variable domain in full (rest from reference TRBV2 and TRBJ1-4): EPEVTQTPSHQVTQMGQEVILRCVPISNHLYFYWYRQILGQKVEFLVSFYNNEISEKSEIFDDQFSVERPDGSNFTLKIRSTKLEDSAMYFCANRDGGFDEKLFFGSGTQLSVL.

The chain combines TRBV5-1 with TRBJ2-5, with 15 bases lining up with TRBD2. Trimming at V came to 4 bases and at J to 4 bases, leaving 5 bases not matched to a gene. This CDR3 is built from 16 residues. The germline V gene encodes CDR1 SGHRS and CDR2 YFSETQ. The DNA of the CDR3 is TGCGCCAGCAGCCAGGGACTAGCGGGAGGTGGAGAGACCCAGTACTTC. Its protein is CASSQGLAGGGETQYF.

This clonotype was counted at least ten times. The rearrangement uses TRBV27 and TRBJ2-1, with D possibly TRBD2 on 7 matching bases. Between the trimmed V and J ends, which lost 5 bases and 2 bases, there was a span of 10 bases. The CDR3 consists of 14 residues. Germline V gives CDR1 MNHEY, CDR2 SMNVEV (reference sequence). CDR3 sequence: CASSGGGPYNEQFF. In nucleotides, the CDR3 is TGTGCCAGCAGTGGGGGGGGGCCCTACAATGAGCAGTTCTTC.

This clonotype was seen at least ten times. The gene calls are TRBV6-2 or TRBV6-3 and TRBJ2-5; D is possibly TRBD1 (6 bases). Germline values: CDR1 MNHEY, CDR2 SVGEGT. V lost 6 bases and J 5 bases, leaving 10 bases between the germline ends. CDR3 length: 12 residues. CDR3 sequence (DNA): TGTGCCAGCAGCAGGGGCCAGGAGACCCAGTACTTC. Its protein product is CASSRGQETQYF.

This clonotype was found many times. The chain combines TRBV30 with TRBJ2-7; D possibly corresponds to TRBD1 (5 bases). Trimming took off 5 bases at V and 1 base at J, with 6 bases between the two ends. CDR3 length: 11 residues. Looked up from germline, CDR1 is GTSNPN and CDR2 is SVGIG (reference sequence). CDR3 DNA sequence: TGTGCCTGGGACAGTTCCTACGAGCAGTACTTC. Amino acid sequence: CAWDSSYEQYF.

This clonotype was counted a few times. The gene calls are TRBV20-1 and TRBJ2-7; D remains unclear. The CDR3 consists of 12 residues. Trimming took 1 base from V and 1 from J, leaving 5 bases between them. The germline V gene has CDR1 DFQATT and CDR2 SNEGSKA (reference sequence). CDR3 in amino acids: CSARVQSYEQYF. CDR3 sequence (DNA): TGCAGTGCTAGAGTACAATCCTACGAGCAGTACTTC.

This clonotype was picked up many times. CDR3 sequence: CSVEDLGSGNTIYF. CDR3 sequence (DNA): TGCAGCGTTGAAGATCTAGGTTCTGGAAACACCATATATTTT. The rearrangement joins TRBV29-1 to TRBJ1-3; D is undetermined. The CDR3 loop spans 14 amino acids. Germline V gene data show CDR1 as SQVTM and CDR2 as ANQGSEA. V was clipped by 0 bases and J by 1 base, with 7 bases between them.

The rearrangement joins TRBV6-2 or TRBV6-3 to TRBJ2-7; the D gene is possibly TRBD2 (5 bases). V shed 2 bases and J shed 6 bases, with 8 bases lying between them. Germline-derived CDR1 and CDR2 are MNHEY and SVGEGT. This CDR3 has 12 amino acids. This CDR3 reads CASSYTGSEQYF. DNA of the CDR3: TGTGCCAGCAGTTACACGGGGTCCGAGCAGTACTTC.

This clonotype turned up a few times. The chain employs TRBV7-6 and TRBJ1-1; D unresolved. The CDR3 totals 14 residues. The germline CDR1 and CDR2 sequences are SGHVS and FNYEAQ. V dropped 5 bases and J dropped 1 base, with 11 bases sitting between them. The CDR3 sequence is CASSQGPANTEAFF. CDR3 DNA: TGTGCCAGCAGCCAAGGGCCGGCGAACACTGAAGCTTTCTTT.